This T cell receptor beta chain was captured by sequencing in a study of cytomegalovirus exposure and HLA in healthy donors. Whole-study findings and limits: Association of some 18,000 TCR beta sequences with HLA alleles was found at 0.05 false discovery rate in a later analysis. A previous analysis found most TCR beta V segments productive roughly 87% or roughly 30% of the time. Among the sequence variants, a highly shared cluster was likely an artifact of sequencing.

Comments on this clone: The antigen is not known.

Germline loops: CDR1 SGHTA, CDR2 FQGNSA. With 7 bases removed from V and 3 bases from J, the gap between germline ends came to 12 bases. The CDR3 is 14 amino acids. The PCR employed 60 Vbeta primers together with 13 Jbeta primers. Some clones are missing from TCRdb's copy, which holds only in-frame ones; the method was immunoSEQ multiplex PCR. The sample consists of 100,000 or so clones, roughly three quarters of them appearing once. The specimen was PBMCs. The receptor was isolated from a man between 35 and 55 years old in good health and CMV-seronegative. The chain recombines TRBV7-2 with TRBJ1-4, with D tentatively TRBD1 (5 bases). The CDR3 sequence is CASKTGLSNEKLFF. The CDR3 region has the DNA TGTGCCAGCAAGACGGGACTTTCTAATGAAAAACTGTTTTTT.